Reported below is one TCR beta chain. Its antigen is as yet unknown. This specimen comes from a study of glioma-infiltrating T cells. Notes on the study in general: Tissue-blood divergence was below expectation in non-neoplastic patients, above in gliomas. Very few CDR3 sequences were shared between tissue and blood.

V shed 3 bases, J shed 5 bases, and the junction held 5 bases outside the gene matches. The germline V gene encodes CDR1 DFQATT and CDR2 SNEGSKA (reference sequence). This CDR3 contains 14 residues. Using RNA template, CDR3s of TCR alpha and beta were amplified with iRepertoire arm-PCR. Input was roughly 100-450 ng of tissue mRNA or PBMC total RNA. TCRdb re-derived calls from the multiplex PCR reads in MiXCR, one entry per CDR3 protein. The table lists fewer than 200,000 distinct CDR3 sequences, roughly 45% of them singletons. Sequencing was carried out using glioma tissue, nonneoplastic brain tissue, or PBMCs (not recorded which). V is TRBV20-1 and J is TRBJ2-7; TRBD2 agrees at 12 bases. The sequence derives from a human donor with low-grade glioma or glioblastoma, undergoing nonglioma brain surgery, or in good health (not recorded which). This CDR3 is CSARTSGSRHEQYF. As DNA, the CDR3 is TGCAGTGCTAGGACTAGCGGGAGTCGGCACGAGCAGTACTTC.